One and the same sample provided the 23 T cell receptor beta chains below, sequenced in a study of graft-versus-host responses after intestinal transplantation. Antigens for these TCRs are unknown. Using immunoSEQ multiplex PCR, the repertoire was profiled, and TCRdb retains in-frame clones only, with some absent. The sample records roughly 97,000 clones, roughly 91% being singletons. The sequencing used unstimulated CD4+ T cells sorted from spleen or lymph node cells, collected before transplant. Source of these receptors: a human donor who was the organ donor for an intestinal transplant.

This sequence joins TRBV9 and TRBJ2-3; 7 bases line up with TRBD1. The CDR3 is 15 amino acids. The germline V gene has CDR1 SGDLS and CDR2 YYNGEE. Trimming removed 3 bases from V and 3 bases from J; junction bases left unmatched: 7. The CDR3 is CASSGMRGPTDTQYF. The CDR3, as DNA: TGTGCCAGCAGCGGCATGAGGGGGCCTACAGATACGCAGTATTTT. The variable domain in full, completed from reference TRBV9 and TRBJ2-3, reads DSGVTQTPKHLITATGQRVTLRCSPRSGDLSVYWYQQSLDQGLQFLIQYYNGEERAKGNILERFSAQQFPDLHSELNLSSLELGDSALYFCASSGMRGPTDTQYFGPGTRLTVL.

As to this clone: Other nucleotide sequences in the sample specify the same CDR3. The chain carries TRBV5-1 and TRBJ2-3; D gene uncertain. V was clipped by 0 bases and J by 1 base, with 6 bases between them. Germline V gene data show CDR1 as SGHRS and CDR2 as YFSETQ. The CDR3 consists of 14 residues. This CDR3 reads CASSLALGTDTQYF. DNA of the CDR3: TGCGCCAGCAGCTTGGCACTTGGCACAGATACGCAGTATTTT.

This CDR3 reads CASSFGLKGETQYF. In DNA, the CDR3 is TGCGCCAGCAGCTTTGGACTAAAGGGAGAGACCCAGTACTTC. The gene calls are TRBV5-1 and TRBJ2-5, with D possibly being TRBD2 (6 bases). The CDR3 is 14 residues long. Germline CDR1 is SGHRS and CDR2 is YFSETQ. Trimming shortened V by 2 bases and J by 4 bases, and 12 bases separated the two germline ends.

This clone was picked up a small number of times. The chain joins TRBV2 to TRBJ1-3; D is uncertain. Germline assignment: CDR1 SNHLY and CDR2 FYNNEI. V was trimmed by 5 bases and J by 0 bases, leaving 14 bases between them. The CDR3 length is 16 residues. Written as DNA, the CDR3 is TGTGCCAGCAGTTATATACGACTGACCTCTGGAAACACCATATATTTT. Its translation is CASSYIRLTSGNTIYF.

The rearrangement joins TRBV12-5 to TRBJ2-5, with D maybe TRBD1 (8 bases). The germline gives CDR1 LGHNT, CDR2 FRNRAP. Between the trimmed V and J ends, which lost 7 bases and 1 base, there was a span of 19 bases. CDR3 length: 16 residues. Here the CDR3 reads CASAGGQDRAQETQYF. In DNA form, the CDR3 reads TGTGCTAGTGCGGGGGGTCAGGACAGGGCCCAAGAGACCCAGTACTTC.

The chain links TRBV7-9 to TRBJ1-2; D not certain. The CDR3 sequence is 12 residues long. From germline, CDR1 is SEHNR and CDR2 FQNEAQ (reference sequence). V lost 8 bases and J 1 base, leaving 8 bases between the germline ends. The CDR3 DNA reads TGTGCCAGCCCCGCGGATAACTATGGCTACACCTTC. Protein: CASPADNYGYTF.

This chain connects TRBV7-8 to TRBJ1-1, with 11 bases fitting TRBD1. The trim removed 1 base at V and 10 bases at J, leaving 14 bases unmatched. This CDR3 is built from 17 residues. Germline assignment: CDR1 SGHVS and CDR2 FQNEAQ. The CDR3 region has the DNA TGTGCCAGCAGCTTAGTTCTAATAGGGACAGGGGGTTCGTCAGCTTTCTTT. The encoded protein is CASSLVLIGTGGSSAFF.

This chain joins TRBV7-3 and TRBJ2-3, with 8 positions matching TRBD2. Per the germline V gene, CDR1 is SGHTA and CDR2 is FQGTGA. After removal of 3 bases from V and 4 bases from J, the junction contained 6 bases not matched to a gene. The CDR3 runs 15 residues. CDR3 DNA sequence: TGTGCCAGCAGCTTGACCGCGGGGGGCGCAGATACGCAGTATTTT. Its translation: CASSLTAGGADTQYF.

The V gene is TRBV5-1, the J gene TRBJ1-5, with D possibly TRBD1 on 5 matching bases. V lost 1 base and J 0 bases, leaving 8 bases between the germline ends. The CDR3 covers 15 residues. Germline CDR1 SGHRS, CDR2 YFSETQ. CDR3 nucleotide sequence: TGCGCCAGCAGCTTGTGGGGCTATAGCAATCAGCCCCAGCATTTT. Its translation is CASSLWGYSNQPQHF.

The rearrangement joins TRBV27 to TRBJ2-2; maybe TRBD2 (5 bases). Germline-derived CDR1 and CDR2 are MNHEY and SMNVEV (reference sequence). V was clipped by 6 bases and J by 2 bases, with 10 bases between them. This CDR3 has 14 amino acids. The CDR3 loop is CASSPGINTGELFF. Here the CDR3 DNA reads TGTGCCAGCAGCCCGGGGATTAACACCGGGGAGCTGTTTTTT.

The CDR3 bases are TGTGCCAGCAGACTGGAGGGGGCTGGTCAAGAGACCCAGTACTTC. This sequence encodes CASRLEGAGQETQYF. V is TRBV2 and J is TRBJ2-5, with D possibly being TRBD1 (7 bases). Deletions cut 6 bases from V and 2 bases from J, with 16 bases between. Germline values: CDR1 SNHLY, CDR2 FYNNEI. The CDR3 runs to 15 residues. Filled out from reference TRBV2 and TRBJ2-5, the complete variable domain reads EPEVTQTPSHQVTQMGQEVILRCVPISNHLYFYWYRQILGQKVEFLVSFYNNEISEKSEIFDDQFSVERPDGSNFTLKIRSTKLEDSAMYFCASRLEGAGQETQYFGPGTRLLVL.

A single count supports this clone. The rearrangement uses TRBV4-1 and TRBJ2-3; TRBD1 is a possible D gene (5 bases). This CDR3 contains 14 residues. Trimming stripped 1 base from V and 6 bases from J, with 11 bases between. Per the germline V gene, CDR1 is MGHRA and CDR2 is YSYEKL. The CDR3 DNA is TGCGCCAGCAGCCAAGTGCAGGGCCTGGATACGCAGTATTTT. Its protein is CASSQVQGLDTQYF.

The chain recombines TRBV15 with TRBJ2-7; 8 bases match TRBD2. Germline V gene lookup returns CDR1 LNHNV and CDR2 YYDKDF (reference sequence). The CDR3 length is 13 residues. V dropped 2 bases and J dropped 6; count of bases not matched to a gene: 3. CDR3 bases: TGTGCCACCAGCAGACGGGGGGGGAGCGAGCAGTACTTC. It specifies CATSRRGGSEQYF.

CDR3 in amino acids: CASSLYGQNTIYF. The CDR3 bases are TGTGCCAGCAGCTTATACGGACAAAACACCATATATTTT. The chain joins TRBV7-9 to TRBJ1-3, with D possibly matching TRBD1 (5 bases). Germline V gene sequence: CDR1 SEHNR, CDR2 FQNEAQ (reference sequence). Trimming took off 2 bases at V and 6 bases at J, with 8 bases between the two ends. CDR3 length equals 13 residues.

This chain uses TRBV5-1 with TRBJ2-1, with a weak D call TRBD1 (6 bases). CDR3 size: 13 residues. With 3 bases removed from V and 4 bases from J, the gap between germline ends came to 8 bases. Germline V gives CDR1 SGHRS, CDR2 YFSETQ. Written as DNA, the CDR3 is TGCGCCAGCAGCTCGACAGGTTACAATGAGCAGTTCTTC. This encodes CASSSTGYNEQFF. The variable domain in full, with the rest retrieved from reference TRBV5-1 and TRBJ2-1, is KAGVTQTPRYLIKTRGQQVTLSCSPISGHRSVSWYQQTPGQGLQFLFEYFSETQRNKGNFPGRFSGRQFSNSRSEMNVSTLELGDSALYLCASSSTGYNEQFFGPGTRLTVL.

The J gene is TRBJ1-6, the V gene TRBV5-5; TRBD1 is a possible D gene (5 bases). CDR1 is SGHKS, CDR2 YYEKEE, per germline (reference sequence). This CDR3 spans 16 amino acids. V lost 2 bases and J 4 bases, leaving 13 bases between the germline ends. The CDR3 spells CASSFPTATYNSPLHF. The CDR3 DNA reads as TGTGCCAGCAGCTTTCCGACAGCTACATATAATTCACCCCTCCACTTT.

V and J are TRBV29-1 and TRBJ2-5; D might be TRBD1 (5 bases). Deletions cut 4 bases from V and 1 base from J, with 10 bases between. Germline V gene data show CDR1 as SQVTM and CDR2 as ANQGSEA. The CDR3 is made up of 13 amino acids. The CDR3 DNA sequence: TGCAGCGTTGGGAGACAGAGCCAAGAGACCCAGTACTTC. This sequence encodes CSVGRQSQETQYF.

The genes are TRBV5-1 and TRBJ2-3; no definite D call. CDR1 is SGHRS, CDR2 YFSETQ, per germline. CDR3 length: 14 residues. Trimming cost V 1 base and J 4 bases, with 10 bases left between them. The CDR3 here is CASSLSGWADTQYF. DNA of the CDR3: TGCGCCAGCAGCTTGTCCGGGTGGGCAGATACGCAGTATTTT.

CDR3 coding DNA: TGTGCCAGCAGCTTATCCAACAGGGTACTCCAAGAGACCCAGTACTTC. The encoded protein is CASSLSNRVLQETQYF. The chain combines TRBV7-8 with TRBJ2-5, with a tentative D call TRBD1 (6 bases). Germline V lookup: CDR1 SGHVS, CDR2 FQNEAQ. The ends were cut back, 2 bases at V and 1 base at J, with 14 bases in the middle. The CDR3 consists of 16 residues.

This clone has a handful of counts. The chain links TRBV4-3 to TRBJ1-4; D is perhaps TRBD1 (5 bases). Between the trimmed V and J ends, which lost 0 bases and 2 bases, there was a span of 10 bases. The germline gives CDR1 LGHNA, CDR2 YSLEER. The CDR3 has 16 residues. The CDR3 region has the DNA TGCGCCAGCAGCCAAGACAGGGTTGGGACTAATGAAAAACTGTTTTTT. It specifies CASSQDRVGTNEKLFF.

The V call is TRBV4-2, the J call TRBJ2-1; 7 bases map to TRBD1. CDR1 is LGHNA, CDR2 YNFKEQ, per germline. V trimming: 5 bases; J trimming: 9 bases; junction bases outside the gene matches: 16. The CDR3 loop spans 16 amino acids. CDR3 loop: CASSKFRGYLQSEQFF. CDR3 in DNA: TGTGCCAGCAGCAAATTCAGGGGGTACCTACAATCTGAGCAGTTCTTC.

This rearrangement joins TRBV18 to TRBJ1-1; a weak D match, TRBD1 (5 bases). The CDR3 runs to 15 residues. Germline loops: CDR1 KGHSH, CDR2 LQKENI. The germline V and J ends were trimmed by 3 bases and 2 bases, with 13 bases remaining between them. Here the CDR3 reads CASSPIDSHNTEAFF. CDR3 nucleotides: TGTGCCAGCTCACCGATCGACAGCCACAACACTGAAGCTTTCTTT.

CDR3 residues: CASIDGIRLQSEAFF. CDR3 bases: TGTGCCAGTATTGACGGGATCAGGTTGCAATCTGAAGCTTTCTTT. V usage is TRBV19 and J usage is TRBJ1-1, with D unresolved. CDR3 size: 15 residues. Germline V gene sequence: CDR1 LNHDA, CDR2 SQIVND (reference sequence). V dropped 7 bases and J dropped 6 bases, with 21 bases sitting between them.